This T cell receptor beta chain was profiled in a study of PD-L1 blockade in urothelial cancer. Study details: Enrolled patients had been treated previously with 0 to 3 chemotherapy regimens. Samples came from 3 weeks, at the second dose, and 6 weeks into treatment. Notes on the study in general: Blood TCR clonality below the median before treatment was a predictor of better survival.

This clone came up a few times. Its antigen is as yet unknown. The CDR3 contains 16 residues. Germline-derived CDR1 and CDR2 are LGHNT and FRNRAP. Deletions cut 4 bases from V and 0 bases from J, with 14 bases between. As to time point: peripheral blood 6 weeks after treatment start. Each patient gave between 1 and 8 samples, pretreatment and on-treatment. The assay was immunoSEQ multiplex PCR, and TCRdb's table has in-frame clones only and misses some. The sample lists 25,000 to 35,000 clones; around 80% were seen once. Source: PBMCs, taken around atezolizumab (anti-PD-L1) treatment. The chain has TRBV12-5 and TRBJ2-3, with D perhaps matching TRBD1 (5 bases). The receptor was isolated from a man in his 70s with urothelial cancer. In DNA, the CDR3 is TGTGCTAGTGGTTCAGGGCGTCCCTCTAGCACAGATACGCAGTATTTT. This gives the protein CASGSGRPSSTDTQYF.